This T cell receptor (beta chain) was sequenced in a study of graft-versus-host responses after intestinal transplantation. Study background: Isolated intestinal, liver-intestinal, or multivisceral transplants had been given to the recipients. Each patient got anti-thymocyte globulin induction, then tacrolimus and steroids for around 3 years. The study's findings and limits: Within allografts, high graft-versus-host to host-versus-graft clonal ratios were seen among patients with graft-donor T cell macrochimerism. GvH clones surfaced in recipient marrow, some emerging earlier in ileum or blood.

Regarding this clone: Antigen unknown.

The data were produced by immunoSEQ multiplex PCR, yet TCRdb's version contains in-frame clones alone and is incomplete. Of around 71,000 clones in the sample, approximately 96% were seen once. Deletions cut 6 bases from V and 8 bases from J, with 17 bases between. This CDR3 has 14 amino acids. Germline V gene sequence: CDR1 MNHNY, CDR2 SVGAGI (reference sequence). This sample comprised unstimulated CD8+ T cells sorted from spleen or lymph node cells, obtained before intestinal transplant. The sequence was obtained from a human donor who received an intestinal transplant. The chain uses TRBV6-6 and TRBJ1-3; D is uncertain. CDR3 residues: CASSPPGSQDTIYF. Written as DNA, the CDR3 is TGTGCCAGCAGCCCGCCGGGTTCCCAGGACACCATATATTTT.